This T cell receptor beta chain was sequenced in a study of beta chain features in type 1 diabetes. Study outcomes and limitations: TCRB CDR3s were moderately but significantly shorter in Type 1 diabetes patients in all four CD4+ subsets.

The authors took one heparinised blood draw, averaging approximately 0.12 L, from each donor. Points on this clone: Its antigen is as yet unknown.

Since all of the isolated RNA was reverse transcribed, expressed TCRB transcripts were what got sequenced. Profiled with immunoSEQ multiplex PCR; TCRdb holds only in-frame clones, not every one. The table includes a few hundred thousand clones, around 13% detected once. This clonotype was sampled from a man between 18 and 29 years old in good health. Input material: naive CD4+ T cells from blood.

The CDR3 coding sequence is TGTGCCAGCTCACCGGGCAGCTATCAGCCCCAGCATTTT. It yields the protein CASSPGSYQPQHF. This rearrangement joins TRBV18 to TRBJ1-5; D gene uncertain. Trimming left V 3 bases short and J 5 bases short, with 8 bases between. The CDR3 spans 13 residues. The germline CDR1 and CDR2 sequences are KGHSH and LQKENI.